This TCR beta chain was sequenced for a study of cytomegalovirus exposure and HLA in healthy donors. Healthy bone marrow donors made up the donors. V lost 4 bases to trimming and J lost 3 bases, with 14 bases between them. Germline values: CDR1 SGHDT, CDR2 YYEEEE. The CDR3 sequence is 16 residues long. It was with 60 Vbeta and 13 Jbeta primers that the PCR ran. Assay used: immunoSEQ multiplex PCR; TCRdb lists only in-frame clones, some missing. The sample yields about 120,000 clones, around 77% seen once. Regarding this clone: No antigen is known for it.

Regarding the study as a whole: TCR sequences were mostly rare, though some public TCRs occurred in many donors. Trimming of TCR beta V- and J-genes showed a link, identified in a later analysis, to a missense DCLRE1C variant. TCR beta V segments were, for the most part, productive about 87% or about 30% of the time in an earlier analysis.

This sequence originates from a man between 45 and 60 years old in good health and CMV-seropositive. The sample comprised PBMCs. The rearrangement links TRBV5-6 to TRBJ2-6, with D possibly being TRBD1 or TRBD2 (6 bases each). DNA for the CDR3: TGTGCCAGCAGCCTGGAGGGGGTTGGTGGGGCCAACGTCCTGACTTTC. Protein sequence: CASSLEGVGGANVLTF.